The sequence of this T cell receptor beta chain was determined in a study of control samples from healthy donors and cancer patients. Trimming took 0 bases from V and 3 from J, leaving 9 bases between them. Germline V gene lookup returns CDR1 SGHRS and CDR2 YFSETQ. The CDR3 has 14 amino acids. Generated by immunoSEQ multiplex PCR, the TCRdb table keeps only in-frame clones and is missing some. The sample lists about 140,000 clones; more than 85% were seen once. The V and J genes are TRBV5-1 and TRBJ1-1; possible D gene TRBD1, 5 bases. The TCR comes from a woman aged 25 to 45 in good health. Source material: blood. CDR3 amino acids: CASSLALGDTEAFF. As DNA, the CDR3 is TGCGCCAGCAGCTTGGCTCTAGGGGACACTGAAGCTTTCTTT.